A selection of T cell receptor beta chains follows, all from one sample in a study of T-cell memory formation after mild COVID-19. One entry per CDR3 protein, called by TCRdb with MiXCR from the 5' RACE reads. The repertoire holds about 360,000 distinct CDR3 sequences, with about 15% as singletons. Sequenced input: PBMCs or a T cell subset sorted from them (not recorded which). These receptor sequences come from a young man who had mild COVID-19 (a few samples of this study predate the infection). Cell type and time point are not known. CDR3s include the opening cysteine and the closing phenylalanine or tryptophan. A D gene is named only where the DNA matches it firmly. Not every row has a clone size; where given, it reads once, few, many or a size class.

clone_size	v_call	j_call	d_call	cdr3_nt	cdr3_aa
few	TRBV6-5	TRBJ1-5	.	TGTGCCAGCAGTTACTCCGATCAGGGACAGCCCCAGCATTTT	CASSYSDQGQPQHF
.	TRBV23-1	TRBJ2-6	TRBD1	TGCGCCAGCAGTCCGGGACAGTGGACCTCTGGGGCCAACGTCCTGACTTTC	CASSPGQWTSGANVLTF
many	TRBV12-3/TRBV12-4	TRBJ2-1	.	TGTGCCAGCAGATTCAACAATGAGCAGTTCTTC	CASRFNNEQFF
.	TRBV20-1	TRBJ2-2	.	TGCAGTGCTAGGGGAGGTCAGGGGCAGAACACCGGGGAGCTGTTTTTT	CSARGGQGQNTGELFF
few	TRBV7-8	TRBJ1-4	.	TGTGCCAGCAGCGTCAGGGAGGGTAGTGAAAAACTGTTTTTT	CASSVREGSEKLFF
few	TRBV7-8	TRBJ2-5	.	TGTGCCAGCAGCTTATTAAGTTGGGGGGAGGTAGAGACCCAGTACTTC	CASSLLSWGEVETQYF
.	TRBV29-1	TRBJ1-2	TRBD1	TGCAGCGGCGGGACAGGCGGGAATGGCTACACCTTC	CSGGTGGNGYTF
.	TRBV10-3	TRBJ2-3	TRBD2	TGTGCCATCAGAGCCTCCGGGACTAGCGGAGTCACAGATACGCAGTATTTT	CAIRASGTSGVTDTQYF
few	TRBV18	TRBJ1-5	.	TGTGCCAGCTCACCGGGGGAGGTTCAGCCCCAGCATTTT	CASSPGEVQPQHF
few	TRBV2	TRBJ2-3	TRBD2	TGTGCCAGCACCCCAAATCCACTAGCGGGGGGCACAGATACGCAGTATTTT	CASTPNPLAGGTDTQYF
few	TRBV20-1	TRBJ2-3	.	TGCAGTGCTAGAGATACCGGGGGGCCGCCCTATTTT	CSARDTGGPPYF
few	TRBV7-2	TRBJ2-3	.	TGTGCCAGCAGCTTCTTTCACCGGGGTAGCACAGATACGCAGTATTTT	CASSFFHRGSTDTQYF
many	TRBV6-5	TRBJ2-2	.	TGTGCCAGCAGTTTCCGAAGACTTAACACCGGGGAGCTGTTTTTT	CASSFRRLNTGELFF
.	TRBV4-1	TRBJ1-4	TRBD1	TGCGCCAGCAGCCACGCTGACAGGGATGGGGAAAAACTGTTTTTT	CASSHADRDGEKLFF
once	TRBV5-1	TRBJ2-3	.	TGCGCCAGCAGCTGGACTCCTACTCCCACAGATACGCAGTATTTT	CASSWTPTPTDTQYF
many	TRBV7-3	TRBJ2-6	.	TGTGCCAGCAGTTTGAGCTCTGGGGCCAACGTCCTGACTTTC	CASSLSSGANVLTF
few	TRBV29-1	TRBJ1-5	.	TGCAGCGTGTCGGGAGATGGCAATCAGCCCCAGCATTTT	CSVSGDGNQPQHF
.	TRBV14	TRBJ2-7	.	TGTGCCAGCAGCCAATTGGACCGACCTTACGAGCAGTACTTC	CASSQLDRPYEQYF
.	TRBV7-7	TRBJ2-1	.	TGTGCCAGTCCGGCACAGGGCCACCTCTACAATGAGCAGTTCTTC	CASPAQGHLYNEQFF
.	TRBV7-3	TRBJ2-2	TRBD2	TGTGCCAGCAGCTCCGGACCTAGCGGGGGGACCGGGGAGCTGTTTTTT	CASSSGPSGGTGELFF
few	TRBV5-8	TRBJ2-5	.	TGTGCCAGCAGCCCGTTCCGATCCGGGGCCAGAGGAACACAAGAGACCCAGTACTTC	CASSPFRSGARGTQETQYF
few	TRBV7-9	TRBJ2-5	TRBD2	TGTGCCAGCAGCCATGCGGGGGGAAAAGAGACCCAGTACTTC	CASSHAGGKETQYF
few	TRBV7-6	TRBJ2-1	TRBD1	TGTGCCAGCAGCTTAGAACGGGACAGTGCCTACAATGAGCAGTTCTTC	CASSLERDSAYNEQFF
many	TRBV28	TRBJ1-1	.	TGTGCCAGCAGTTTTATGGGGAGTAGCACTGAAGCTTTCTTT	CASSFMGSSTEAFF
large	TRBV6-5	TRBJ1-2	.	TGTGCCAGCAGCCTATACACCGGGACCCCTAATGGCTACACCTTC	CASSLYTGTPNGYTF
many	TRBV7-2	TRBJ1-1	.	TGTGCCAGCAGCTGGGACACGTCTGAAGCTTTCTTT	CASSWDTSEAFF
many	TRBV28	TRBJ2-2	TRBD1	TGTGCCAGCAGCTTAGGGACAGGTACCGGGGAGCTGTTTTTT	CASSLGTGTGELFF
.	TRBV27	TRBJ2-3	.	TGTGCCAGCAGTTTACCCCCCGGGGCCGCCGCAGATACGCAGTATTTT	CASSLPPGAAADTQYF